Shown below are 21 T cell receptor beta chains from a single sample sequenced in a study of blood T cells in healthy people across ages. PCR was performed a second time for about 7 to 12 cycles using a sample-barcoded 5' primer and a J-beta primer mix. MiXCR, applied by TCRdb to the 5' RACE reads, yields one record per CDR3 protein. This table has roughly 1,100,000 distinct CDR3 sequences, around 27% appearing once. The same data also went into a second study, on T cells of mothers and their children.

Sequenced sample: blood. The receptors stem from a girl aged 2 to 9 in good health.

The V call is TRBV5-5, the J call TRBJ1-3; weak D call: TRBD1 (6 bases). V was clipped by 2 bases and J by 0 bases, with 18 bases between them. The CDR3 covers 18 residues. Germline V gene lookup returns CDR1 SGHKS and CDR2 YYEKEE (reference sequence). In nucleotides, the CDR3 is TGTGCCAGCAGCTTTTTTTATCCCGAGGGGGACTCTGGAAACACCATATATTTT. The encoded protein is CASSFFYPEGDSGNTIYF.

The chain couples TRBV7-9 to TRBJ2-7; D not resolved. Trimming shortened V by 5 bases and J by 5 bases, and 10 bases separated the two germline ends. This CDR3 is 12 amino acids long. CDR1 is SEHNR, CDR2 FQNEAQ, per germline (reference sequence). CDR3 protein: CASSQETHEQYF. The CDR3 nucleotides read TGTGCCAGCAGCCAGGAGACCCACGAGCAGTACTTC.

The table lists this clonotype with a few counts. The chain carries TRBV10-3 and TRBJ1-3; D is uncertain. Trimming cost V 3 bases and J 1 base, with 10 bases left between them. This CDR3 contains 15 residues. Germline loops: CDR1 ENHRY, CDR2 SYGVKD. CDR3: CAISEGLSSGNTIYF. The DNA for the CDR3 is TGTGCCATCAGTGAAGGATTAAGTTCTGGAAACACCATATATTTT.

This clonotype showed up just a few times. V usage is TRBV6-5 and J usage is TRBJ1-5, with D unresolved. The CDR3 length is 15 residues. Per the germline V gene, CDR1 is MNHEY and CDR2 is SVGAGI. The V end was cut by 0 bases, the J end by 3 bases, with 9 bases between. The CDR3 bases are TGTGCCAGCAGTTACTCGAGGTCAGACAATCAGCCCCAGCATTTT. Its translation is CASSYSRSDNQPQHF.

CDR3 protein: CASSSNSIQETQYF. The CDR3 bases are TGTGCCAGCAGCTCTAACTCAATACAAGAGACCCAGTACTTC. This sequence joins TRBV11-2 and TRBJ2-5, with no clear D. The V gene's germline CDR1 is SGHAT and CDR2 FQNNGV. This CDR3 is 14 amino acids long. Trimming removed 4 bases from V and 2 bases from J, with 11 bases in between.

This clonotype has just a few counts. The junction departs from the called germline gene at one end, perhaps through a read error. CDR3 sequence: CSVEVWQRNTNEQHF. The DNA of the CDR3 is TGCAGCGTTGAAGTTTGGCAGCGAAATACCAACGAGCAGCACTTC. The V call is TRBV29-1, the J call TRBJ2-7; D uncertain. CDR1 is SQVTM and CDR2 is ANQGSEA in the germline V gene. The CDR3 loop spans 15 amino acids.

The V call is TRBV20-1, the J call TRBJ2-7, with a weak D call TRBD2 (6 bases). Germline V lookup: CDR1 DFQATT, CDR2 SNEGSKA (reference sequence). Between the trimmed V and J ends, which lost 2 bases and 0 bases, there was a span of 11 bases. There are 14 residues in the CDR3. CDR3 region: CSARPLRDSYEQYF. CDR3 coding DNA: TGCAGTGCTAGACCCCTGCGGGACTCCTACGAGCAGTACTTC.

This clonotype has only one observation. The chain's CDR3 is CASSRGSRNSPLHF. The DNA of the CDR3 is TGTGCCAGCAGTCGGGGCAGCCGTAATTCACCCCTCCACTTT. V is TRBV12-3 or TRBV12-4 and J is TRBJ1-6; tentatively, D is TRBD1 (5 bases). The CDR3 totals 14 residues. V lost 5 bases, J lost 6 bases, and 11 bases lay in between.

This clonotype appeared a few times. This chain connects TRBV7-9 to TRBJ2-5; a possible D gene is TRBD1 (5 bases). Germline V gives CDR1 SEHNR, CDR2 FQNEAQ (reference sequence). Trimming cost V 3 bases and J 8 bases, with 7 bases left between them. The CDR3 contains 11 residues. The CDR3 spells CASSFQGTQYF. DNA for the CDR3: TGTGCCAGCAGCTTCCAGGGCACCCAGTACTTC.

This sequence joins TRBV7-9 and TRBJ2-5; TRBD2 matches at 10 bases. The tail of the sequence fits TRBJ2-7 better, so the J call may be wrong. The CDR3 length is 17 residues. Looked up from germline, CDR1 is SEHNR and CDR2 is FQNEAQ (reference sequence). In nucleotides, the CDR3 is TGTGCCAGCAGCCCCCGGTCGGCTAGCGGGAGAAACTACGAGCAGTACTTC. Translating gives CASSPRSASGRNYEQYF.

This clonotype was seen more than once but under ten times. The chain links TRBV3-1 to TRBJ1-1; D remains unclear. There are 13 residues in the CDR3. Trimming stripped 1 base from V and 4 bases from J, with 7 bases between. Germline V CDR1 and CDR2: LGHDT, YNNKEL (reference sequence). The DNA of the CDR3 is TGTGCCAGCAGCCAAGCCCTCGCCACTGAAGCTTTCTTT. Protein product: CASSQALATEAFF.

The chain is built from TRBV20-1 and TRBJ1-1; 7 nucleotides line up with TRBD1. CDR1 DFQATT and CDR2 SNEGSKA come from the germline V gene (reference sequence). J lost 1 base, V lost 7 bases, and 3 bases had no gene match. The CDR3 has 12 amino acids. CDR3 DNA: TGCAGTGGAAGACAGGGGAACACTGAAGCTTTCTTT. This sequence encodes CSGRQGNTEAFF.

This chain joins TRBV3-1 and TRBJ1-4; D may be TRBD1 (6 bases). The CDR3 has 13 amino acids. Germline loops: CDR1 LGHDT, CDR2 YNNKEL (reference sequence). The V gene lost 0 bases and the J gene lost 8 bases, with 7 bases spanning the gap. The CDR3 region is CASSQDTGEKLFF. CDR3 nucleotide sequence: TGTGCCAGCAGCCAAGATACAGGGGAAAAACTGTTTTTT.

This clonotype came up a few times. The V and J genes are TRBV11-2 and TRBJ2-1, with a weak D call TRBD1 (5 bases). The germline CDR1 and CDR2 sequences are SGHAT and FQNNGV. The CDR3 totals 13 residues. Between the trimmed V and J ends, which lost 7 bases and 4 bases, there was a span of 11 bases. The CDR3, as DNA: TGTGCCAGCACCACGGACATATACAATGAGCAGTTCTTC. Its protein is CASTTDIYNEQFF. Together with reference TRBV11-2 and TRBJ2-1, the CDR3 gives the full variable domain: EAGVAQSPRYKIIEKRQSVAFWCNPISGHATLYWYQQILGQGPKLLIQFQNNGVVDDSQLPKDRFSAERLKGVDSTLKIQPAKLEDSAVYLCASTTDIYNEQFFGPGTRLTVL.

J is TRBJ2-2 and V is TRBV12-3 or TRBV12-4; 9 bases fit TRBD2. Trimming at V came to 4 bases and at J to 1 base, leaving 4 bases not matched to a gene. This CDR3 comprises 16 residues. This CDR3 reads CASSYSGGQNTGELFF. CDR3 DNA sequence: TGTGCCAGCAGTTATAGCGGGGGTCAGAACACCGGGGAGCTGTTTTTT.

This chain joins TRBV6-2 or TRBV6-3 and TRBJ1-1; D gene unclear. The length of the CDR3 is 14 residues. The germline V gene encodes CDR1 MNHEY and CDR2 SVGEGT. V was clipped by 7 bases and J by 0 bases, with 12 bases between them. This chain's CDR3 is CASKRRFLNTEAFF. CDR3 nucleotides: TGTGCCAGCAAGAGACGGTTCTTGAACACTGAAGCTTTCTTT.

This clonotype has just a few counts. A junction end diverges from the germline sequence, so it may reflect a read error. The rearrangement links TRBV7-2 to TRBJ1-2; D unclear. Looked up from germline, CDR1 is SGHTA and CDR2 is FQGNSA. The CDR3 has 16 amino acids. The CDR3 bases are TGTGCCAGCAGCTTAATAACGCGGACGGATTTTTGTGGCTACGCCTTC. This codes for CASSLITRTDFCGYAF.

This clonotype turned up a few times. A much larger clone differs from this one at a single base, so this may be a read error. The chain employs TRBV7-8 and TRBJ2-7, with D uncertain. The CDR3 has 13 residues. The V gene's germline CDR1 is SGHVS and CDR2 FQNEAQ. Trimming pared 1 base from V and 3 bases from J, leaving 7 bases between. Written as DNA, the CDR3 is TGTGCCAGCAGCTTAGAGCAGCTCTACGAGCAGTACTTC. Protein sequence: CASSLEQLYEQYF. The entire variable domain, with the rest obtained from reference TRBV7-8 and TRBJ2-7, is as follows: GAGVSQSPRYKVAKRGQDVALRCDPISGHVSLFWYQQALGQGPEFLTYFQNEAQLDKSGLPSDRFFAERPEGSVSTLKIQRTQQEDSAVYLCASSLEQLYEQYFGPGTRLTVT.

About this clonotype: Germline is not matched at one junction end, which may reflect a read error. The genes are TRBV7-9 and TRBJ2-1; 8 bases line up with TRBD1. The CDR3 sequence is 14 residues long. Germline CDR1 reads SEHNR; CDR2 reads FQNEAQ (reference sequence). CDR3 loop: CASSPGQGYNERYF. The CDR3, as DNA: TGTGCCAGCAGCCCCGGACAGGGCTACAACGAGCGGTACTTC. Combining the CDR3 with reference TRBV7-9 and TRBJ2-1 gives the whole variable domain DTGVSQNPRHKITKRGQNVTFRCDPISEHNRLYWYRQTLGQGPEFLTYFQNEAQLEKSRLLSDRFSAERPKGSFSTLEIQRTEQGDSAMYLCASSPGQGYNERYFGPGTRLTVL.

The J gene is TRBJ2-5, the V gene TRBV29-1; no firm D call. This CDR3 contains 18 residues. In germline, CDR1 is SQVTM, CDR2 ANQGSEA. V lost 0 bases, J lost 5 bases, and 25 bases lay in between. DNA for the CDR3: TGCAGCGTTGAAGATATGGAGCTTGGTGTGGCGGTGGGGGAGACCCAGTACTTC. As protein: CSVEDMELGVAVGETQYF.

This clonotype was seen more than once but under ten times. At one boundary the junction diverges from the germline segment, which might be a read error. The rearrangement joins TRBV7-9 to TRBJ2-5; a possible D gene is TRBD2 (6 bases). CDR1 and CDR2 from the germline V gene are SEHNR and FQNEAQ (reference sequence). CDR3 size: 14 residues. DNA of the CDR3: TGTGCCAGCAGCCGCAGTGAGCGGGTCTACGAGCAGTGCTTC. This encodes CASSRSERVYEQCF.